Listed below are T cell receptor beta chains from one sample, sequenced in a study of glioma-infiltrating T cells after dendritic cell vaccination. The table came from immunoSEQ multiplex PCR; TCRdb's copy has only in-frame clones and leaves some out. Found here are some 100,000 clones, more than 75% of them singletons; the top ten hold 2.5% to 3%. The sample in question was blood, obtained before dendritic cell vaccination. The receptors come from a human donor with glioblastoma. Both conserved end residues are part of each CDR3. The order of the fields is J gene, clone size, V gene, D gene, CDR3 DNA, CDR3 protein. D genes are given only for firm matches. Clone size is not always given. Where it is, it says once, few, many or a class for expanded clones.

>TRBJ2-1|NA|TRBV5-1|NA
TGCGCCAGCAGCATTTTTAGTGAGCAGTTCTTC
CASSIFSEQFF
>TRBJ1-1|few|TRBV18|NA
TGTGCCAGCTCACCAAGAGACAGTAGAAGCATGAACACTGAAGCTTTCTTT
CASSPRDSRSMNTEAFF
>TRBJ2-7|NA|TRBV29-1|NA
TGCAGCGTTGTGTCAGGGCGTAGCTACGAGCAGTACTTC
CSVVSGRSYEQYF
>TRBJ2-7|once|TRBV5-5|NA
TGTGCCAGCAGGGCCCCTTACGGGTATACCGAGCAGTACTTC
CASRAPYGYTEQYF
>TRBJ2-1|NA|TRBV9|NA
TGTGCCAGCAGCGTAGGTAGCGCCCCCTGGAATGAGCAGTTCTTC
CASSVGSAPWNEQFF
>TRBJ2-2|NA|TRBV19|TRBD2
TGTGCCAGTAGTCTCGCGGGAGGCGGCGGGGAGCTGTTTTTT
CASSLAGGGGELFF
>TRBJ2-5|once|TRBV7-9|NA
TGTGCCAGCAGCTTCAGGGGAGAGACCCAGTACTTC
CASSFRGETQYF
>TRBJ2-2|NA|TRBV11-2|NA
TGTGCCAGCAGCTTAGTTGTCTCCGGGGAGCTGTTTTTT
CASSLVVSGELFF
>TRBJ2-2|NA|TRBV5-5|NA
TGTGCCAGCAGCTTGCAACAGGGTTTTTCCGGGGAGCTGTTTTTT
CASSLQQGFSGELFF
>TRBJ2-5|NA|TRBV7-9|NA
TGTGCCAGCAGCTTGCGGGGAGTTGGCGAGACCCAGTACTTC
CASSLRGVGETQYF
>TRBJ2-7|NA|TRBV2|TRBD1
TGTGCCAGCAGAGCCCTGGACAGGAACTACGAGCAGTACTTC
CASRALDRNYEQYF
>TRBJ2-7|NA|TRBV30|NA
TGTGCCTGGACCCGAGGGGGGACAGAGCCCTACGAGCAGTACTTC
CAWTRGGTEPYEQYF
>TRBJ2-3|NA|TRBV2|TRBD2
TGTGCCAGCAGTCTACCCCCCGGGACTAGCGTAGATACGCAGTATTTT
CASSLPPGTSVDTQYF
>TRBJ1-1|few|TRBV2|NA
TGTGCCAGCAGTCTATACTCCACCACTGAAGCTTTCTTT
CASSLYSTTEAFF
>TRBJ2-7|NA|TRBV6-1|TRBD1
TGTGCCAGCAGTGTGGGACAGGATCAATCCTACGAGCAGTACTTC
CASSVGQDQSYEQYF
>TRBJ1-1|NA|TRBV29-1|NA
TGCAGCGTTGATTTCGGGATGAACACTGAAGCTTTCTTT
CSVDFGMNTEAFF
>TRBJ2-1|NA|TRBV7-3|NA
TGTGCCAGCAGCTTGGGACTCCTTTCCAATGAGCAGTTCTTC
CASSLGLLSNEQFF
>TRBJ1-6|few|TRBV7-2|NA
TGTGCCAGCAGCTTAGTGGGCGGGGGTAGATCCTATAATTCACCCCTCCACTTT
CASSLVGGGRSYNSPLHF
>TRBJ2-7|NA|TRBV5-4|NA
TGTGCCAGCAGAGTGGAGACAGGCTCCTACGAGCAGTACTTC
CASRVETGSYEQYF
>TRBJ2-2|NA|TRBV4-3|TRBD2
TGCGCCAGCAGCCAAGAAGCGGGAGAATACACCGGGGAGCTGTTTTTT
CASSQEAGEYTGELFF
>TRBJ1-3|once|TRBV5-6|TRBD1
TGTGCCAGCAACGCAGGGGGTCGGTCTGGAAACACCATATATTTT
CASNAGGRSGNTIYF
>TRBJ2-5|few|TRBV11-3|NA
TGTGCCAGCAGCCCCCCCGGCGGACTATCGCAAGAGACCCAGTACTTC
CASSPPGGLSQETQYF
>TRBJ1-6|NA|TRBV7-6|NA
TGTGCCAGCAGCTTAGCGCCCATCCCCGGTTCACCCCTCCACTTT
CASSLAPIPGSPLHF
>TRBJ2-7|NA|TRBV30|TRBD1
TGTGCCTGGAGTGTTGGGACAGGGATTCCCTACGAGCAGTACTTC
CAWSVGTGIPYEQYF
>TRBJ2-7|NA|TRBV4-3|NA
TGCGCCAGCAGCCAAGGAAAGGGGAACTCCTACGAGCAGTACTTC
CASSQGKGNSYEQYF
>TRBJ1-1|NA|TRBV18|NA
TGTGCCAGCTCACCACAGAGTCCCCTATCGGCAGGAGAAGCTTTCTTT
CASSPQSPLSAGEAFF
>TRBJ2-7|NA|TRBV6-5|TRBD1
TGTGCCAGCAGTTACTCGGGACAGGGGGCCTACGAGCAGTACTTC
CASSYSGQGAYEQYF
>TRBJ2-1|NA|TRBV10-3|TRBD2
TGTGCCATCAGGACCTTCGCGGGGGGGAGGGATGAGCAGTTCTTC
CAIRTFAGGRDEQFF
>TRBJ2-1|once|TRBV5-1|NA
TGCGCCAGCAGCTTGATAGGCGGGGCCTCCTACAATGAGCAGTTCTTC
CASSLIGGASYNEQFF
>TRBJ1-1|NA|TRBV19|NA
TGTGCCAGTAGTATAGGTTACAGAGAGAACACTGAAGCTTTCTTT
CASSIGYRENTEAFF
>TRBJ2-7|NA|TRBV4-3|NA
TGCGCCAGCAGCCAAGGGACAGCTAGCTCCTACGAGCAGTACTTC
CASSQGTASSYEQYF
>TRBJ1-2|NA|TRBV5-1|NA
TGCGCCAGCAGCTTGGGCGGGAACTATGGCTACACCTTC
CASSLGGNYGYTF
>TRBJ1-2|NA|TRBV4-2|NA
TGTGCCAGCAGCTGGGGGGGTAGAGGTGGCTACACCTTC
CASSWGGRGGYTF
>TRBJ1-1|NA|TRBV2|NA
TGTGCCAGCAGTGTAGCGGGGGCGGACACTGAAGCTTTCTTT
CASSVAGADTEAFF
>TRBJ2-1|NA|TRBV29-1|TRBD2
TGCAGCGTTGTGGATTCTGGGAGCGGGAGAAGCTCCTACAATGAGCAGTTCTTC
CSVVDSGSGRSSYNEQFF
>TRBJ1-1|NA|TRBV7-3|NA
TGTGCCAGCAGCTTAAACCCCCAGGGGATGAACACTGAAGCTTTCTTT
CASSLNPQGMNTEAFF
>TRBJ1-2|NA|TRBV27|TRBD1
TGTGCCAGCAGTCCCCGGGACAGGGGGCGAGGTGGCTACACCTTC
CASSPRDRGRGGYTF
>TRBJ2-7|few|TRBV10-3|NA
TGTGCCGGCGGGACCGGTTACGAGCAGTACTTC
CAGGTGYEQYF
>TRBJ1-2|NA|TRBV19|TRBD1
TGTGCCAGTAGTCCCTCCGGGACAGGGGTCTATGGCTACACCTTC
CASSPSGTGVYGYTF
>TRBJ1-1|NA|TRBV7-3|TRBD1
TGTGCCAGCAGCCCCCAGGGGGGATGGAACACTGAAGCTTTCTTT
CASSPQGGWNTEAFF
>TRBJ2-1|NA|TRBV5-1|NA
TGCGCCAGCAGTCCCTTACAGGGCCCCCTGGATGAGCAGTTCTTC
CASSPLQGPLDEQFF
>TRBJ2-3|NA|TRBV13|TRBD2
TGTGCCAGCAGCTCCCGACTAGCGGGAGGCCTCACAGATACGCAGTATTTT
CASSSRLAGGLTDTQYF
>TRBJ2-7|NA|TRBV7-9|NA
TGTGCCAGCAGCGGTGGGCTCGAATCCTACGAGCAGTACTTC
CASSGGLESYEQYF
>TRBJ1-1|NA|TRBV7-2|NA
TGTGCCAGCAGCTTAGGAGGGACACCTGAAGCTTTCTTT
CASSLGGTPEAFF
>TRBJ2-5|NA|TRBV4-1|NA
TGCGCCAGCGGGGACTTGGCGGGCTTGACAGGGAGAGAGACCCAGTACTTC
CASGDLAGLTGRETQYF
>TRBJ2-5|NA|TRBV5-4|NA
TGTGCCAGCAGCTTGATACTGTCCCCCCAAGAGACCCAGTACTTC
CASSLILSPQETQYF
>TRBJ1-2|NA|TRBV19|NA
TGTGCCAGTAGTACTCAGGCCTACTATGGCTACACCTTC
CASSTQAYYGYTF
>TRBJ1-2|NA|TRBV7-6|TRBD1
TGTGCCAGCAGCTTAGGAGGGGGCGAATTAGTTGGCTACACCTTC
CASSLGGGELVGYTF
>TRBJ1-1|NA|TRBV21-1|NA
TGTGCCAGCTCGATCCCCCGGGGGGCTCTGAACACTGAAGCTTTCTTT
CASSIPRGALNTEAFF
>TRBJ1-2|NA|TRBV9|NA
TGTGCCAGCAGGGAGGGTGGCTACACCTTC
CASREGGYTF
>TRBJ2-4|once|TRBV5-1|NA
TGCGCCAGCAGCTTGGCCGGGATTGACAAAAACATTCAGTACTTC
CASSLAGIDKNIQYF
>TRBJ2-7|NA|TRBV7-2|TRBD1
TGTGCCAGCAGCTTAGTACAGGGGGCTTTCTACGAGCAGTACTTC
CASSLVQGAFYEQYF
>TRBJ1-4|NA|TRBV19|TRBD1
TGTGCCAGTAGTATCCCCCGGACAGGGGCTAATGAAAAACTGTTTTTT
CASSIPRTGANEKLFF
>TRBJ2-7|once|TRBV7-9|TRBD2
TGTGCCAGCAGGCCGCCAGCGGGGGGCGAGATCTACGAGCAGTACTTC
CASRPPAGGEIYEQYF
>TRBJ1-6|NA|TRBV4-1|TRBD1
TGCGCCAGCAGCCAAGATCTTACAGGGGGTTATTCACCCCTCCACTTT
CASSQDLTGGYSPLHF
>TRBJ2-5|NA|TRBV6-1|NA
TGTGCCAGCAGTGCCTTGGGAGAGCAGTACTTC
CASSALGEQYF
>TRBJ2-2|few|TRBV7-3|TRBD2
TGTGCCAGCAGCCCGGGACTAGCGGGCACCGGGGAGCTGTTTTTT
CASSPGLAGTGELFF